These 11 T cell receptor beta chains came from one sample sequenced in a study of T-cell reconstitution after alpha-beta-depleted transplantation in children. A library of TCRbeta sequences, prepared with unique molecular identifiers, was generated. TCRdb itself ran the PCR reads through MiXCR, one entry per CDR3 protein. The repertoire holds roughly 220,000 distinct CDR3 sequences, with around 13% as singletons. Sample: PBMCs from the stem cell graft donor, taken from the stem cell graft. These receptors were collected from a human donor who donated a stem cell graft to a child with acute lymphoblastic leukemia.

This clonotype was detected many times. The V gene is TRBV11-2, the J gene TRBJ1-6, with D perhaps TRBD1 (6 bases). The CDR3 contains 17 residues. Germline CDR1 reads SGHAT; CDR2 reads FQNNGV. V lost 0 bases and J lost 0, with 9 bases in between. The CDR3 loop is CASSLERGSSYNSPLHF. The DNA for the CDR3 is TGTGCCAGCAGCTTAGAGAGGGGGAGCTCCTATAATTCACCCCTCCACTTT.

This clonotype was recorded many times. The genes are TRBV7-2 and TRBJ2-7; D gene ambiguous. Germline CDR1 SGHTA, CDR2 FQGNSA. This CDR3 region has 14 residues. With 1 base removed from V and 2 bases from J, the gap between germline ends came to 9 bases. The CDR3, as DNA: TGTGCCAGCAGCTTAGGGCAGAACACCTACGAGCAGTACTTC. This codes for CASSLGQNTYEQYF. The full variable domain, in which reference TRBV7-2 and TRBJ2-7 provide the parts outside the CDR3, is GAGVSQSPSNKVTEKGKDVELRCDPISGHTALYWYRQSLGQGLEFLIYFQGNSAPDKSGLPSDRFSAERTGGSVSTLTIQRTQQEDSAVYLCASSLGQNTYEQYFGPGTRLTVT.

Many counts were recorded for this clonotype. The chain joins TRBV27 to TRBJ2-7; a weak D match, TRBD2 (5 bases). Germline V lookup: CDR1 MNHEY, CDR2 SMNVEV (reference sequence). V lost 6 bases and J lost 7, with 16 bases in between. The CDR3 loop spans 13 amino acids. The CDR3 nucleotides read TGTGCCAGCAGCCGGACTGGACTTATGGAGCAGTACTTC. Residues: CASSRTGLMEQYF.

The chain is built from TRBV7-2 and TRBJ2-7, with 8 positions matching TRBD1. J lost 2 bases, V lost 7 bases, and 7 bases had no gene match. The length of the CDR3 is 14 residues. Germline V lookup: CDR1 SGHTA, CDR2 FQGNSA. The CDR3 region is CASIVRQGPYEQYF. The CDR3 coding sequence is TGTGCCAGCATCGTTAGACAGGGGCCCTACGAGCAGTACTTC.

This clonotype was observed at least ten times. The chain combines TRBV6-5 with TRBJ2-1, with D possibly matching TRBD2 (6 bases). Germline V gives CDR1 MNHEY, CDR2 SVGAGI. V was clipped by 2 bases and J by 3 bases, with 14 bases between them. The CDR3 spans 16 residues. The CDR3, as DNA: TGTGCCAGCAGTTACCATAGGCGGGACGGCTACAATGAGCAGTTCTTC. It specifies CASSYHRRDGYNEQFF.

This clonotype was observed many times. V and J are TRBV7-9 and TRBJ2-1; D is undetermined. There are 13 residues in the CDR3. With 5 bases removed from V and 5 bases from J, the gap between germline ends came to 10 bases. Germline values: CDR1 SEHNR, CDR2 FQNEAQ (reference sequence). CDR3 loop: CASSSRGNNEQFF. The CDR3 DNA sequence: TGTGCCAGCAGCAGCCGTGGGAACAATGAGCAGTTCTTC.

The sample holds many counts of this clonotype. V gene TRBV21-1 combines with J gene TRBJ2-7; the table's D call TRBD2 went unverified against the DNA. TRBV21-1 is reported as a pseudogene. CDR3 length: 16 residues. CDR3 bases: TGTGCCAGCAGCAAACCCAAGCGGGCCCTATCCTCCGAGCAGTACTTC. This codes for CASSKPKRALSSEQYF.

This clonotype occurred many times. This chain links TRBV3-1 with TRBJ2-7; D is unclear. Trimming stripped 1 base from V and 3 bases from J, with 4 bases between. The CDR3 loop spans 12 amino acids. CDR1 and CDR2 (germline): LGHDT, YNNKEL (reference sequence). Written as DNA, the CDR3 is TGTGCCAGCAGCCAAGTGAACTACGAGCAGTACTTC. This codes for CASSQVNYEQYF.

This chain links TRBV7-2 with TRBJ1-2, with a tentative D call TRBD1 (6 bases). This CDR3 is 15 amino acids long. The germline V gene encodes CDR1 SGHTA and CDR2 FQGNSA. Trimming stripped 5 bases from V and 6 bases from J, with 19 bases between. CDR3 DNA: TGTGCCAGCAGCCGCGAAAGGGGGGTATGGGATGGCTACACCTTC. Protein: CASSRERGVWDGYTF. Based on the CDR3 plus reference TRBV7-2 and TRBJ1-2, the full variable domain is GAGVSQSPSNKVTEKGKDVELRCDPISGHTALYWYRQSLGQGLEFLIYFQGNSAPDKSGLPSDRFSAERTGGSVSTLTIQRTQQEDSAVYLCASSRERGVWDGYTFGSGTRLTVV.

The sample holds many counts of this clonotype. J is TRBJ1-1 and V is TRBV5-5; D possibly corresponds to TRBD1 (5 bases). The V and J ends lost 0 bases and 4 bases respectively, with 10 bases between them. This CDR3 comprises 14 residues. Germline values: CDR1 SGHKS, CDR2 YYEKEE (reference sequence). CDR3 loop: CASSLDYRSTEAFF. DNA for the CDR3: TGTGCCAGCAGCTTGGATTACAGGTCCACTGAAGCTTTCTTT.

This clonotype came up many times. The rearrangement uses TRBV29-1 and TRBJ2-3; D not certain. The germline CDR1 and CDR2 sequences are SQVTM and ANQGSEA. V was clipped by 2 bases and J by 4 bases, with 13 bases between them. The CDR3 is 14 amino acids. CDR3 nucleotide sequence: TGCAGCGTTGAACGTGGCAGTCGCCCAGATACGCAGTATTTT. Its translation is CSVERGSRPDTQYF.